These 30 T cell receptor beta chains share one sample of origin, sequenced in a study of Ad26.COV2.S vaccination and SARS-CoV-2 variants. The treatment was: 15 to 20 received Ad26.COV2.S at low or high dose, single or two shots; five or six received placebo; per-sample allocation not given. Vaccine and placebo recipients were sampled on day 63 after the first injection. Libraries were prepared by immunoSEQ multiplex PCR; TCRdb keeps only in-frame clonotypes and omits some of them. The sample yields over 350,000 clones, roughly nine tenths seen once. The material sequenced was peripheral blood, taken in a trial of Ad26.COV2.S vaccine versus placebo. Every receptor here comes from a person between 18 and 59 years old who received the Ad26.COV2.S COVID-19 vaccine or a placebo.

The chain employs TRBV19 and TRBJ2-1, with TRBD1 matching 9 bases. The V gene end was trimmed by 5 bases and the J gene end by 7 bases; junction bases not matched to a gene: 12. Germline V gene data show CDR1 as LNHDA and CDR2 as SQIVND (reference sequence). CDR3 length equals 16 residues. The DNA of the CDR3 is TGTGCCAGTAGTCCCTCGTTACAGGGGGCTTGGAATGAGCAGTTCTTC. It is translated as CASSPSLQGAWNEQFF.

The rearrangement uses TRBV2 and TRBJ2-1, with D perhaps being TRBD1 or TRBD2 (5 bases each). This CDR3 has 16 residues. CDR1 and CDR2 (germline): SNHLY, FYNNEI. V was pared by 4 bases and J by 0 bases, with 13 bases between. CDR3 nucleotides: TGTGCCAGCAGTGCCGGGACCGAAAGCTCCTACAATGAGCAGTTCTTC. This codes for CASSAGTESSYNEQFF.

In its sample, this clone was seen a few times. V and J are TRBV23-1 and TRBJ2-5; TRBD1 agrees at 10 bases. TRBV23-1 is noted as an ORF with a role that remains uncertain. This CDR3 has 14 amino acids. V shed 3 bases, J shed 3 bases, and the junction held 1 base outside the gene matches. CDR3 sequence (DNA): TGCGCCAGCAGTCATGGGACAGGGGAAGAGACCCAGTACTTC. Residues: CASSHGTGEETQYF.

The table lists this clone with a few counts. The chain links TRBV10-3 to TRBJ1-3; D is perhaps TRBD1 (6 bases). Trimming stripped 8 bases from V and 0 bases from J, with 14 bases between. Germline CDR1 is ENHRY and CDR2 is SYGVKD. The CDR3 extends over 15 amino acids. The CDR3, as DNA: TGTGCCATCGGTAAACAGGGAAGCTCTGGAAACACCATATATTTT. Residues: CAIGKQGSSGNTIYF.

The DNA of the CDR3 is TGTGCCAGCATATATTCTAGCGAATTCACAGATACGCAGTATTTT. Its protein is CASIYSSEFTDTQYF. The V call is TRBV7-2, the J call TRBJ2-3; weak D call: TRBD2 (6 bases). CDR1 is SGHTA and CDR2 is FQGNSA in the germline V gene. V was cut by 7 bases and J by 2 bases, with 16 bases left in between. This CDR3 is 15 amino acids long. Looking up the rest from reference TRBV7-2 and TRBJ2-3 gives the full variable domain: GAGVSQSPSNKVTEKGKDVELRCDPISGHTALYWYRQSLGQGLEFLIYFQGNSAPDKSGLPSDRFSAERTGGSVSTLTIQRTQQEDSAVYLCASIYSSEFTDTQYFGPGTRLTVL.

V and J are TRBV9 and TRBJ2-1, with D unresolved. The length of the CDR3 is 15 residues. The germline V and J ends were trimmed by 3 bases and 6 bases, with 16 bases remaining between them. Germline CDR1 SGDLS, CDR2 YYNGEE. Written as DNA, the CDR3 is TGTGCCAGCAGCGACGGAGAACGACTGGCCAATGAGCAGTTCTTC. As protein: CASSDGERLANEQFF.

J is TRBJ2-3 and V is TRBV24-1, with D possibly TRBD2 on 5 matching bases. The germline V gene has CDR1 KGHDR and CDR2 SFDVKD. The CDR3 has 15 residues. Trimming left V 5 bases short and J 3 bases short, with 14 bases between. CDR3 coding DNA: TGTGCCACCAGTGCGGGGTCCGAGGAAACAGATACGCAGTATTTT. Protein sequence: CATSAGSEETDTQYF.

The rearrangement links TRBV12-3 or TRBV12-4 to TRBJ2-2; D is unclear. The CDR3 contains 13 residues. The V end lost 3 bases, the J end lost 5 bases, and 7 bases lay between the germline ends. The CDR3 DNA is TGTGCCAGCAGTTTTAGGTTGACCGGGGAGCTGTTTTTT. Protein sequence: CASSFRLTGELFF.

This sequence joins TRBV11-2 and TRBJ2-5, with 7 bases that match TRBD2. V lost 5 bases to trimming and J lost 2 bases; unmatched junction nucleotides: 2. Looked up from germline, CDR1 is SGHAT and CDR2 is FQNNGV. This CDR3 is 13 amino acids long. The DNA of the CDR3 is TGTGCCAGCAGCCTAGCGGTTCAAGAGACCCAGTACTTC. Translating it yields CASSLAVQETQYF.

This chain joins TRBV30 and TRBJ1-1; D is unresolved. The CDR3 sequence is 21 residues long. CDR1 is GTSNPN, CDR2 SVGIG, per germline (reference sequence). V was clipped by 2 bases and J by 2 bases, with 33 bases between them. The CDR3 DNA sequence: TGTGCCTGGAGTTCCTACGCTGGTTTCTTAGGATCCAGGAGGGTAAACACTGAAGCTTTCTTT. It is translated as CAWSSYAGFLGSRRVNTEAFF.

The chain recombines TRBV19 with TRBJ1-1; 8 bases fit TRBD1. The CDR3 has 15 residues. J was trimmed by 1 base and V by 4 bases; bases with no gene match: 5. In germline, CDR1 is LNHDA, CDR2 SQIVND (reference sequence). The chain's CDR3 is CASSTPGGGNTEAFF. The DNA of the CDR3 is TGTGCCAGTAGTACCCCAGGGGGCGGGAACACTGAAGCTTTCTTT.

This chain connects TRBV11-2 to TRBJ1-2; possibly TRBD1 for D (5 bases). Deletions cut 4 bases from V and 4 bases from J, with 13 bases between. This CDR3 region has 14 residues. Germline assignment: CDR1 SGHAT and CDR2 FQNNGV. CDR3 region: CASSSGPRVYGYTF. The CDR3 DNA sequence: TGTGCCAGCAGCTCGGGACCCAGAGTCTATGGCTACACCTTC.

CDR3 residues: CASSYSMPGDSQPQHF. DNA for the CDR3: TGTGCCAGCAGTTACTCGATGCCTGGGGACAGTCAGCCCCAGCATTTT. The chain has TRBV6-5 and TRBJ1-5; 7 bases match TRBD1. The CDR3 consists of 16 residues. Trimming cost V 0 bases and J 6 bases; bases outside gene matches: 8. The germline CDR1 and CDR2 sequences are MNHEY and SVGAGI.

This clone has just a few counts. The V gene is TRBV5-1, the J gene TRBJ2-7; 9 nucleotides match TRBD1. This CDR3 comprises 14 residues. Losses at the gene ends were 4 bases for V and 6 bases for J; bases not matched to a gene: 8. Germline V gives CDR1 SGHRS, CDR2 YFSETQ. CDR3 residues: CASSPGTGSPEQYF. The DNA of the CDR3 is TGCGCCAGCAGCCCCGGGACAGGGTCCCCCGAGCAGTACTTC.

The rearrangement links TRBV5-5 to TRBJ2-7, with D possibly TRBD2 on 6 matching bases. The CDR3 is 14 residues long. Germline values: CDR1 SGHKS, CDR2 YYEKEE (reference sequence). V was clipped by 2 bases and J by 4 bases, with 13 bases between them. DNA of the CDR3: TGTGCCAGCAGCTTAGTGGGGGGAGCATACGAGCAGTACTTC. Its protein is CASSLVGGAYEQYF.

This chain uses TRBV10-1 with TRBJ2-2, with 7 bases fitting TRBD1. CDR1 and CDR2 from the germline V gene are WNHNN and SYGVQD (reference sequence). This CDR3 contains 18 residues. V shed 0 bases and J 0 bases; nucleotides not matched to a gene: 7. The CDR3 coding sequence is TGCGCCAGCAGTGAGTCTGGGGACAGAGAATCGAACACCGGGGAGCTGTTTTTT. Its translation: CASSESGDRESNTGELFF.

This chain links TRBV7-2 with TRBJ2-2; tentatively, D is TRBD1 (5 bases). Germline lookup yields CDR1 SGHTA and CDR2 FQGNSA. The V and J ends lost 5 bases and 5 bases respectively, with 9 bases between them. This CDR3 contains 13 residues. Here the CDR3 reads CASSRQGTGELFF. CDR3 DNA sequence: TGTGCCAGCAGCCGGCAGGGAACCGGGGAGCTGTTTTTT.

V and J are TRBV3-1 (or the pseudogene TRBV3-2) and TRBJ1-4, with a possible D match to TRBD1 (5 bases). Germline CDR1 is LGHDT and CDR2 is YNNKEL (reference sequence). This CDR3 has 15 amino acids. Trimming removed 1 base at V and 7 bases at J, with 13 bases between. CDR3 loop: CASSQGTGGGEKLFF. The DNA of the CDR3 is TGTGCCAGCAGCCAAGGTACCGGGGGAGGTGAAAAACTGTTTTTT.

The chain links TRBV18 to TRBJ1-1; D remains unclear. Germline V lookup: CDR1 KGHSH, CDR2 LQKENI. V lost 2 bases to trimming and J lost 2 bases, with 9 bases between them. The CDR3 consists of 14 residues. CDR3 residues: CASSPFWGNTEAFF. The CDR3, as DNA: TGTGCCAGCTCACCATTTTGGGGAAACACTGAAGCTTTCTTT.

The chain combines TRBV15 with TRBJ1-6; D not certain. Germline values: CDR1 LNHNV, CDR2 YYDKDF (reference sequence). The CDR3 is made up of 12 amino acids. The V end lost 0 bases, the J end lost 10 bases, and 4 bases lay between the germline ends. The CDR3, as DNA: TGTGCCACCAGCAGAGATAGCTCACCCCTCCACTTT. Translation gives CATSRDSSPLHF.

The rearrangement links TRBV3-1 (or the pseudogene TRBV3-2) to TRBJ1-4; a weak D match, TRBD1 (6 bases). V dropped 5 bases and J dropped 7 bases, with 17 bases sitting between them. Germline V lookup: CDR1 LGHDT, CDR2 YNNKEL (reference sequence). This CDR3 has 15 residues. The CDR3 region is CASSCPGQGSEKLFF. Here the CDR3 DNA reads TGTGCCAGCAGCTGCCCGGGACAAGGGAGTGAAAAACTGTTTTTT.

This chain joins TRBV19 and TRBJ2-1, with 7 positions matching TRBD1. With V trimmed by 3 bases and J by 5 bases, 7 bases remained unmatched. Germline CDR1 and CDR2: LNHDA and SQIVND (reference sequence). This CDR3 is built from 15 residues. The CDR3 DNA is TGTGCCAGTAGTATTGCGACAGGGTTCAACAATGAGCAGTTCTTC. Residues: CASSIATGFNNEQFF.

J is TRBJ1-2 and V is TRBV6-6; D is perhaps TRBD1 (5 bases). V was trimmed by 6 bases and J by 5 bases, leaving 19 bases between them. CDR3 length: 15 residues. The germline V gene has CDR1 MNHNY and CDR2 SVGAGI (reference sequence). This CDR3 reads CASRQNTGRPYGYTF. For the CDR3, the DNA is TGTGCCAGCAGGCAAAATACAGGTCGACCTTATGGCTACACCTTC.

This sequence joins TRBV12-3 or TRBV12-4 and TRBJ2-7, with TRBD2 matching over 8 bases. V lost 5 bases and J lost 5; bases outside the gene matches: 5. CDR3 size: 13 residues. CDR3 residues: CASSHRGGHEQYF. The CDR3 DNA reads as TGTGCCAGCAGTCATCGGGGGGGCCACGAGCAGTACTTC.

The chain links TRBV19 to TRBJ1-1, with a weak D call TRBD1 (5 bases). Trimming left V 5 bases short and J 3 bases short, with 13 bases between. Looked up from germline, CDR1 is LNHDA and CDR2 is SQIVND (reference sequence). This CDR3 has 14 amino acids. The CDR3 reads CASSPGWGDTEAFF. The CDR3 nucleotides are TGTGCCAGTAGTCCCGGCTGGGGCGACACTGAAGCTTTCTTT.

The chain carries TRBV4-1 and TRBJ2-7; a weak D match, TRBD2 (5 bases). The length of the CDR3 is 15 residues. Trimming stripped 1 base from V and 7 bases from J, with 17 bases between. Germline V CDR1 and CDR2: MGHRA, YSYEKL. The CDR3 sequence: CASSQASVFTGEQYF. The CDR3 region has the DNA TGCGCCAGCAGCCAAGCGTCGGTCTTTACGGGGGAGCAGTACTTC.

V gene TRBV5-1 combines with J gene TRBJ2-1; the match to TRBD2 covers 13 bases. With 0 bases clipped from V and 10 bases from J, the junction kept 10 bases outside the gene matches. The CDR3 covers 17 residues. Germline V gives CDR1 SGHRS, CDR2 YFSETQ. As DNA, the CDR3 is TGCGCCAGCAGCTTGGGGAGCGGGACTAGCGGGGTTTGGGAGCAGTTCTTC. Its translation is CASSLGSGTSGVWEQFF.

The chain joins TRBV13 to TRBJ1-6; possible D gene TRBD1, 5 bases. Germline V lookup: CDR1 PRHDT, CDR2 FYEKMQ (reference sequence). Trimming stripped 4 bases from V and 16 bases from J, with 14 bases between. The CDR3 runs 12 residues. The CDR3 bases are TGTGCCAGCAGCTCCCCTGGGACCTCTCTCCACTTT. It specifies CASSSPGTSLHF.

The gene calls are TRBV11-1 and TRBJ2-1, with 10 bases that match TRBD2. Looked up from germline, CDR1 is SGHAT and CDR2 is FQDESV (reference sequence). The length of the CDR3 is 16 residues. J gave up 7 bases and V 1 base, and 7 bases lay outside the gene matches. The CDR3 DNA sequence: TGTGCCAGCAGCTTAGATTTGTCTAGCGGGGGAAATGAGCAGTTCTTC. This translates into CASSLDLSSGGNEQFF.

This chain links TRBV6-4 with TRBJ2-2, with D hard to call. CDR1 and CDR2 (germline): MRHNA, SNTAGT. V gave up 3 bases and J gave up 2 bases, with 10 bases separating them. This CDR3 comprises 15 residues. Written as DNA, the CDR3 is TGTGCCAGCAGTGAGGACCCTAGAAACACCGGGGAGCTGTTTTTT. Protein product: CASSEDPRNTGELFF.